This T cell receptor beta chain is drawn from a study of blood T cell repertoires in COVID-19. The protocol was immunoSEQ multiplex PCR, while the TCRdb copy is restricted to in-frame clones and leaves out a portion. In the table there are just under 90,000 clones, about 91% of which are singletons. The CDR3 is made up of 15 amino acids. Between the trimmed V and J ends, which lost 8 bases and 7 bases, there was a span of 21 bases. Germline V lookup: CDR1 LNHDA, CDR2 SQIVND (reference sequence). This clone was recorded only once. The material sequenced was peripheral blood. V is TRBV19 and J is TRBJ2-1, with D possibly matching TRBD2 (5 bases). The receptor was derived from a man aged 55-75 years with acute or convalescent COVID-19. The CDR3 region is CASSKDSLKSNEQFF. CDR3 DNA sequence: TGTGCCAGTTCTAAGGACTCCCTAAAATCAAATGAGCAGTTCTTC.